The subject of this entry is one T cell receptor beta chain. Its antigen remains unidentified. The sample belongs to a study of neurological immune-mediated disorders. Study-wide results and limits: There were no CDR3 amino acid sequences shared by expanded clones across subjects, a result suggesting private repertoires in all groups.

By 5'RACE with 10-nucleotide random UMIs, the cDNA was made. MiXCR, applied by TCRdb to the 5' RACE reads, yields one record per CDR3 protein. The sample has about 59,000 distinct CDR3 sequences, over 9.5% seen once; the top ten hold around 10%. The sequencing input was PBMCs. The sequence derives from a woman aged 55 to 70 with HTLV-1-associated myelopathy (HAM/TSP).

The DNA of the CDR3 is TGCGCCAGCAGCCCCACACTACAAGCGGGAGTCGGAAATGAGCAGTTCTTC. This encodes CASSPTLQAGVGNEQFF. This chain links TRBV5-1 with TRBJ2-1, with TRBD2 identical over 8 bases. CDR1 SGHRS and CDR2 YFSETQ come from the germline V gene. This CDR3 comprises 17 residues. V lost 4 bases to trimming and J lost 7 bases; unmatched junction nucleotides: 16. The full variable domain, completed using reference TRBV5-1 and TRBJ2-1, is KAGVTQTPRYLIKTRGQQVTLSCSPISGHRSVSWYQQTPGQGLQFLFEYFSETQRNKGNFPGRFSGRQFSNSRSEMNVSTLELGDSALYLCASSPTLQAGVGNEQFFGPGTRLTVL.